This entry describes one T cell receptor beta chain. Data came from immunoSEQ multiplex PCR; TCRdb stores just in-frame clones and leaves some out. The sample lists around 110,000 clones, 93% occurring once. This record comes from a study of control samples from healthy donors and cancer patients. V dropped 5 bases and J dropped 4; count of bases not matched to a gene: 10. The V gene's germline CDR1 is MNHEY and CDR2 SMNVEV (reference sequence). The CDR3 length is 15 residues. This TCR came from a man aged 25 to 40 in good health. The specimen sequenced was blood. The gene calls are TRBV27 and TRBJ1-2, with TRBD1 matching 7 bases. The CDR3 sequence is CASSPSDRAPYGYTF. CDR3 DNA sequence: TGTGCCAGCAGTCCTTCCGACAGGGCTCCCTATGGCTACACCTTC.